One sample yielded the 26 T cell receptor beta chains listed below, sequenced in a study of cytomegalovirus exposure and HLA in healthy donors. The PCR employed 60 Vbeta primers together with 13 Jbeta primers. Sequencing was performed with immunoSEQ multiplex PCR; in TCRdb, only in-frame clones are kept and a portion is missing. This table has about 170,000 clones, approximately 70% appearing once. Sequencing was carried out using PBMCs. These receptor sequences come from a woman aged 18-29 years in good health and CMV-seropositive.

The chain combines TRBV5-6 with TRBJ2-7, with TRBD1 matching over 7 bases. V lost 4 bases to trimming and J lost 3 bases; unmatched junction nucleotides: 10. The CDR3 covers 15 residues. Germline V lookup: CDR1 SGHDT, CDR2 YYEEEE. Written as DNA, the CDR3 is TGTGCCAGCAGCCGTCGACAGGGAAAGTTCTACGAGCAGTACTTC. Encoded protein: CASSRRQGKFYEQYF. The complete variable domain, with remaining parts taken from reference TRBV5-6 and TRBJ2-7, reads DAGVTQSPTHLIKTRGQQVTLRCSPKSGHDTVSWYQQALGQGPQFIFQYYEEEERQRGNFPDRFSGHQFPNYSSELNVNALLLGDSALYLCASSRRQGKFYEQYFGPGTRLTVT.

The gene calls are TRBV15 and TRBJ2-2, with TRBD2 matching over 10 bases. The CDR3 is 20 amino acids. The V gene end was trimmed by 0 bases and the J gene end by 3 bases; junction bases not matched to a gene: 13. Per the germline V gene, CDR1 is LNHNV and CDR2 is YYDKDF (reference sequence). The CDR3 nucleotides read TGTGCCACCAGCAGAGATTTTGACGCGGGAGCGGGGGGGGACACCGGGGAGCTGTTTTTT. Amino acids: CATSRDFDAGAGGDTGELFF. Based on the CDR3 plus reference TRBV15 and TRBJ2-2, the full variable domain is DAMVIQNPRYQVTQFGKPVTLSCSQTLNHNVMYWYQQKSSQAPKLLFHYYDKDFNNEADTPDNFQSRRPNTSFCFLDIRSPGLGDTAMYLCATSRDFDAGAGGDTGELFFGEGSRLTVL.

This sequence joins TRBV18 and TRBJ2-7, with 8 bases matching TRBD1. CDR1 is KGHSH, CDR2 LQKENI, per germline. There are 15 residues in the CDR3. Unmatched junction bases numbered 5, after V lost 4 bases and J lost 0 bases. In DNA, the CDR3 is TGTGCCAGCTCACAGGGACAGGAATCCTCCTACGAGCAGTACTTC. The encoded protein is CASSQGQESSYEQYF.

The chain carries TRBV6-5 and TRBJ2-3; 10 bases line up with TRBD1. The V and J ends lost 6 bases and 2 bases, in that order; junction bases with no gene match: 5. Germline assignment: CDR1 MNHEY and CDR2 SVGAGI. This CDR3 contains 15 residues. The CDR3 spells CASSPGQGSTDTQYF. In DNA form, the CDR3 reads TGTGCCAGCAGCCCGGGACAGGGGTCCACAGATACGCAGTATTTT.

The chain uses TRBV25-1 and TRBJ2-1, with a tentative D call TRBD1 (5 bases). Germline V gene lookup returns CDR1 MGHDK and CDR2 SYGVNS. The CDR3 extends over 15 amino acids. The V gene lost 4 bases and the J gene lost 2 bases, with 12 bases spanning the gap. The CDR3 DNA reads TGTGCCAGCAGTGCCCCAGGGTTGGCCTACAATGAGCAGTTCTTC. Protein: CASSAPGLAYNEQFF. Full variable domain (outside the CDR3, taken from reference TRBV25-1 and TRBJ2-1): EADIYQTPRYLVIGTGKKITLECSQTMGHDKMYWYQQDPGMELHLIHYSYGVNSTEKGDLSSESTVSRIRTEHFPLTLESARPSHTSQYLCASSAPGLAYNEQFFGPGTRLTVL.

The V call is TRBV30, the J call TRBJ2-2; TRBD1 matches 8 bases. Germline-derived CDR1 and CDR2 are GTSNPN and SVGIG (reference sequence). The V and J ends lost 5 bases and 1 base, in that order; junction bases with no gene match: 3. CDR3 length: 14 amino acids. CDR3 amino acids: CAWDTGGNTGELFF. The CDR3, as DNA: TGTGCCTGGGATACAGGGGGGAACACCGGGGAGCTGTTTTTT.

This clone was seen a few times. The rearrangement links TRBV7-9 to TRBJ2-5; possibly TRBD2 for D (5 bases). Germline-derived CDR1 and CDR2 are SEHNR and FQNEAQ (reference sequence). The CDR3 spans 15 residues. Trimming left V 4 bases short and J 5 bases short, with 17 bases between. The CDR3 DNA reads TGTGCCAGCAGCTCCCTATCGGAATGGAGGGAGACCCAGTACTTC. It codes for CASSSLSEWRETQYF.

The rearrangement uses TRBV19 and TRBJ1-1, with TRBD1 identical over 8 bases. CDR1 is LNHDA, CDR2 SQIVND, per germline (reference sequence). V shed 3 bases and J 1 base; nucleotides not matched to a gene: 4. This CDR3 spans 15 amino acids. CDR3 nucleotide sequence: TGTGCCAGTAGTATTAGTGACAGGGGGAACACTGAAGCTTTCTTT. It codes for CASSISDRGNTEAFF.

This clone was found a few times. The chain links TRBV7-2 to TRBJ2-7; TRBD2 is a possible D gene (6 bases). The length of the CDR3 is 14 residues. Trimming removed 6 bases at V and 0 bases at J, with 12 bases between. The germline V gene has CDR1 SGHTA and CDR2 FQGNSA. The DNA of the CDR3 is TGTGCCAGCAGGTCCGGGACTTACTCCTACGAGCAGTACTTC. Its translation is CASRSGTYSYEQYF. Looking up the rest from reference TRBV7-2 and TRBJ2-7 gives the full variable domain: GAGVSQSPSNKVTEKGKDVELRCDPISGHTALYWYRQSLGQGLEFLIYFQGNSAPDKSGLPSDRFSAERTGGSVSTLTIQRTQQEDSAVYLCASRSGTYSYEQYFGPGTRLTVT.

This clone showed up just a few times. The V and J genes are TRBV4-2 and TRBJ2-5, with unresolved D. The V end was cut by 1 base, the J end by 5 bases, with 8 bases between. This CDR3 spans 13 amino acids. Germline V CDR1 and CDR2: LGHNA, YNFKEQ. For the CDR3, the DNA is TGTGCCAGCAGCCAAGTCGTCGGGGAGACCCAGTACTTC. This sequence encodes CASSQVVGETQYF.

CDR3 DNA: TGTGCCAGTAATGACAGGGCCAGTAACTATGGCTACACCTTC. It is translated as CASNDRASNYGYTF. The V call is TRBV19, the J call TRBJ1-2; 7 bases match TRBD1. J was trimmed by 1 base and V by 7 bases; bases with no gene match: 6. Germline CDR1 and CDR2: LNHDA and SQIVND (reference sequence). This CDR3 is built from 14 residues.

This chain connects TRBV5-1 to TRBJ1-1; 9 nucleotides align to TRBD1. V lost 4 bases and J lost 4; bases outside the gene matches: 2. The germline V gene has CDR1 SGHRS and CDR2 YFSETQ. This CDR3 contains 13 residues. CDR3 sequence reads: CASSMDRGTEAFF. The CDR3 DNA sequence: TGCGCCAGCAGCATGGACAGGGGCACTGAAGCTTTCTTT. The variable domain in full, completed from reference TRBV5-1 and TRBJ1-1, reads KAGVTQTPRYLIKTRGQQVTLSCSPISGHRSVSWYQQTPGQGLQFLFEYFSETQRNKGNFPGRFSGRQFSNSRSEMNVSTLELGDSALYLCASSMDRGTEAFFGQGTRLTVV.

This clone was detected a few times. This sequence joins TRBV28 and TRBJ1-6; 9 bases match TRBD1. V was clipped by 6 bases and J by 4 bases; unmatched bases: 10. Germline V gene data show CDR1 as MDHEN and CDR2 as SYDVKM. This CDR3 contains 17 residues. CDR3 DNA: TGTGCCAGCAGCGTACAGGGGGCGGGTTATTATAATTCACCCCTCCACTTT. Protein product: CASSVQGAGYYNSPLHF.

The chain joins TRBV7-8 to TRBJ1-1; 7 bases are shared with TRBD1. The CDR3 is 15 residues long. With V trimmed by 7 bases and J by 0 bases, 8 bases remained unmatched. Germline CDR1 reads SGHVS; CDR2 reads FQNEAQ. CDR3 coding DNA: TGTGCCAGCATCTCAGGGGGGAACATGAACACTGAAGCTTTCTTT. Translation gives CASISGGNMNTEAFF.

The sample holds a few counts of this clone. The rearrangement joins TRBV6-4 to TRBJ2-6, with D tentatively TRBD1 (6 bases). This CDR3 comprises 18 residues. V was pared by 0 bases and J by 0 bases, with 12 bases between. Germline-derived CDR1 and CDR2 are MRHNA and SNTAGT. CDR3 DNA sequence: TGTGCCAGCAGTGACTCGATTACAGGGCCCTCTGGGGCCAACGTCCTGACTTTC. It translates to CASSDSITGPSGANVLTF.

The gene calls are TRBV4-3 and TRBJ1-2; 7 nucleotides agree with TRBD1. CDR3 size: 13 residues. Germline CDR1 LGHNA, CDR2 YSLEER. Germline trimming cut 4 bases from V and 4 bases from J; bases unmatched to any gene: 3. Written as DNA, the CDR3 is TGCGCCAGCAGCCCACAGGGGAGCTATGGCTACACCTTC. It codes for CASSPQGSYGYTF.

This sequence joins TRBV7-3 and TRBJ2-3; D not certain. Trimming removed 5 bases from V and 5 bases from J, with 11 bases in between. CDR1 is SGHTA and CDR2 is FQGTGA in the germline V gene. This CDR3 has 13 residues. The CDR3 region is CASSLGVGDTQYF. Here the CDR3 DNA reads TGTGCCAGCAGCCTCGGAGTGGGAGATACGCAGTATTTT. Using reference TRBV7-3 and TRBJ2-3 for the parts outside the CDR3, the full variable domain is GAGVSQTPSNKVTEKGKYVELRCDPISGHTALYWYRQSLGQGPEFLIYFQGTGAADDSGLPNDRFFAVRPEGSVSTLKIQRTERGDSAVYLCASSLGVGDTQYFGPGTRLTVL.

The chain recombines TRBV1 with TRBJ1-4; TRBD1, the table's D call, lacks a check against the DNA. TRBV1 is a pseudogene. This CDR3 has 16 residues. The CDR3 DNA follows: TGCACCAGCAGCCAATCCACAACAGGGCTTGGTGAAAAACTGTTTTTT. This gives the protein CTSSQSTTGLGEKLFF.

Remarks on this clone: Mismatch with germline at one junction end may stem from a read error. The CDR3 loop is CASSLTGAYKQYF. Here the CDR3 DNA reads TGCGCCAGCAGCTTGACCGGAGCCTACAAGCAGTACTTC. This chain links TRBV5-1 with TRBJ2-7, with no clear D. The CDR3 spans 13 residues. Germline CDR1 SGHRS, CDR2 YFSETQ.

V usage is TRBV2 and J usage is TRBJ1-5; no firm D call. The CDR3 runs to 14 residues. Germline V gives CDR1 SNHLY, CDR2 FYNNEI. V shed 6 bases and J shed 1 base, with 10 bases lying between them. Here the CDR3 reads CASSIAASNQPQHF. The CDR3, as DNA: TGTGCCAGCAGCATAGCCGCGAGCAATCAGCCCCAGCATTTT.

The chain couples TRBV19 to TRBJ2-1; 10 positions agree with TRBD2. V lost 5 bases, J lost 7 bases, and 11 bases stayed unmatched. CDR1 LNHDA and CDR2 SQIVND come from the germline V gene (reference sequence). The CDR3 sequence is 16 residues long. CDR3 DNA: TGTGCCAGTAGTGTCCCCACTAGCGGGGTAAGGAATGAGCAGTTCTTC. Protein sequence: CASSVPTSGVRNEQFF.

This sequence joins TRBV2 and TRBJ2-7, with TRBD1 matching over 8 bases. V was pared by 6 bases and J by 3 bases, with 1 base of the junction left unmatched. The CDR3 length is 12 residues. Germline CDR1 is SNHLY and CDR2 is FYNNEI. The CDR3 bases are TGTGCCAGCAGGACAGGGGACTACGAGCAGTACTTC. Encoded protein: CASRTGDYEQYF. The whole variable domain, filled in from reference TRBV2 and TRBJ2-7, reads EPEVTQTPSHQVTQMGQEVILRCVPISNHLYFYWYRQILGQKVEFLVSFYNNEISEKSEIFDDQFSVERPDGSNFTLKIRSTKLEDSAMYFCASRTGDYEQYFGPGTRLTVT.

CDR3 nucleotides: TGTGCCAGCAGTTTAAGCGGGAACACTGAAGCTTTCTTT. It yields the protein CASSLSGNTEAFF. J is TRBJ1-1 and V is TRBV28; D is unclear. The CDR3 loop spans 13 amino acids. V lost 2 bases to trimming and J lost 1 base, with 5 bases between them. Germline V gene lookup returns CDR1 MDHEN and CDR2 SYDVKM.

This chain joins TRBV13 and TRBJ2-7, with D tentatively TRBD1 (6 bases). CDR1 is PRHDT, CDR2 FYEKMQ, per germline (reference sequence). The CDR3 extends over 12 amino acids. V shed 5 bases and J shed 6 bases, with 11 bases lying between them. CDR3 bases: TGTGCCAGCAGCCGACAGGCCGGCGAGCAGTACTTC. Its translation: CASSRQAGEQYF.

This chain links TRBV13 with TRBJ1-1; no definite D call. The length of the CDR3 is 13 residues. Germline loops: CDR1 PRHDT, CDR2 FYEKMQ (reference sequence). Trimming pared 2 bases from V and 3 bases from J, leaving 7 bases between. CDR3: CASSLPTHTEAFF. In DNA, the CDR3 is TGTGCCAGCAGCTTACCTACCCACACTGAAGCTTTCTTT.

This clone was seen only a few times. The chain combines TRBV2 with TRBJ1-2; 8 nucleotides agree with TRBD1. Trimming removed 8 bases from V and 12 bases from J; junction bases left unmatched: 17. CDR3 length equals 14 residues. CDR1 and CDR2 (germline): SNHLY, FYNNEI. CDR3 bases: TGTGCCAGCTCAAAAACGACAGGGGCGGCGTGGGACACCTTC. Its translation is CASSKTTGAAWDTF.